A selection of T cell receptor beta chains follows, all from one sample in a study of T cells in Graves' hyperthyroidism and ophthalmopathy. From the multiplex PCR reads, TCRdb called clonotypes with MiXCR, one entry per CDR3 protein. This sample has some 600,000 distinct CDR3 sequences, with roughly 14% found just once. Sequenced material: blood. These receptors were taken from a woman in her 30s with Graves' hyperthyroidism that later progressed to Graves' ophthalmopathy. The CDR3 runs from the conserved cysteine through the conserved F or W. Fields, in order: CDR3 DNA, CDR3 protein, D gene, clone size, J gene, V gene. The D gene is left open where the match is weak. Clone size is stated in some rows and not others, as once, few, many or a class when expanded.

CDR3nt: TGTGCCAGCAGCACATACAATGAGCAGTTCTTC
CDR3aa: CASSTYNEQFF
d_gene: NA
abundance: many
j_gene: TRBJ2-1
v_gene: TRBV11-2

CDR3nt: TGTGCCAGCAGCTTCGGGACTAGCGGCACAGATACGCAGTATTTT
CDR3aa: CASSFGTSGTDTQYF
d_gene: TRBD2
abundance: many
j_gene: TRBJ2-3
v_gene: TRBV14

CDR3nt: TGTGCCTGGAGTGGCGGACAGGGGTATTCACCCCTCCACTTT
CDR3aa: CAWSGGQGYSPLHF
d_gene: TRBD1
abundance: NA
j_gene: TRBJ1-6
v_gene: TRBV30

CDR3nt: TGCGCCAGCAGCCAAGTCCTAGCAGGAAGATCCTACGAGCAGTACTTC
CDR3aa: CASSQVLAGRSYEQYF
d_gene: NA
abundance: NA
j_gene: TRBJ2-7
v_gene: TRBV4-1

CDR3nt: TGTGCCAGCAGCCAATTGGTGGCGGGCGGCTACACCTTC
CDR3aa: CASSQLVAGGYTF
d_gene: NA
abundance: NA
j_gene: TRBJ1-2
v_gene: TRBV14

CDR3nt: TGTGCCAGCACAAGCGGGCCCCCTACAGGGAAAGAGAATGGCTACACCTTC
CDR3aa: CASTSGPPTGKENGYTF
d_gene: NA
abundance: once
j_gene: TRBJ1-2
v_gene: TRBV9

CDR3nt: TGTGCCACCCGCCCCGGCAAGGGGGGATCTAATGAAAAACTGTTTTTT
CDR3aa: CATRPGKGGSNEKLFF
d_gene: NA
abundance: NA
j_gene: TRBJ1-4
v_gene: TRBV15

CDR3nt: TGTGCCAGCAGCTCCACAGGGGGCATCGAATTAAGCTCCTATAATTCACCCCTCCACTTT
CDR3aa: CASSSTGGIELSSYNSPLHF
d_gene: TRBD1
abundance: many
j_gene: TRBJ1-6
v_gene: TRBV7-3

CDR3nt: TGTGCCAGTTCCCGGGTCCTAATGAACACTGAAGCTTTCTTT
CDR3aa: CASSRVLMNTEAFF
d_gene: NA
abundance: many
j_gene: TRBJ1-1
v_gene: TRBV6-1

CDR3nt: TGTGCCACCGCCTTTTCCCTTAATCGGTACGAGCAGTACTTC
CDR3aa: CATAFSLNRYEQYF
d_gene: NA
abundance: few
j_gene: TRBJ2-7
v_gene: TRBV6-1

CDR3nt: TGTGCCAGCAGCTTGGTCAGGGGTGGAAACACCATATATTTT
CDR3aa: CASSLVRGGNTIYF
d_gene: NA
abundance: NA
j_gene: TRBJ1-3
v_gene: TRBV5-5

CDR3nt: TGTGCCAGCAGCCCATCGACAGGATTGGCCTCCTACGAGCAGTACTTC
CDR3aa: CASSPSTGLASYEQYF
d_gene: NA
abundance: many
j_gene: TRBJ2-7
v_gene: TRBV7-9

CDR3nt: TGTGCCAGCAGTGATGAGTCGCAGGGGGACACTGAAGCTTTCTTT
CDR3aa: CASSDESQGDTEAFF
d_gene: TRBD1
abundance: many
j_gene: TRBJ1-1
v_gene: TRBV6-1

CDR3nt: TGTGCCAGCAGTGAGGGGACAGGGGGCAATTCACCCCTCCACTTT
CDR3aa: CASSEGTGGNSPLHF
d_gene: TRBD1
abundance: many
j_gene: TRBJ1-6
v_gene: TRBV25-1

CDR3nt: TGTGCCAGCAGCTCTACGGGGGGGGGGGCCTACGAGCAGTACTTC
CDR3aa: CASSSTGGGAYEQYF
d_gene: TRBD2
abundance: many
j_gene: TRBJ2-7
v_gene: TRBV7-9